One T cell receptor (beta chain) is described in this entry. Source study methods: It was from reference gene primer amplification that nucleated cell counts were estimated. TCRdb's copy holds only in-frame clones and misses some; the assay was immunoSEQ multiplex PCR. V, J and clone size reflect that table, while D and trimming were determined from the DNA. The table includes more than 15,000 clones, 81% detected once. Germline loops: CDR1 KGHDR, CDR2 SFDVKD. This CDR3 is 16 amino acids long. V lost 3 bases and J lost 3; bases outside the gene matches: 7. This sample stems from a study of blood T cell repertoires in COVID-19. Study in general: Spain, Italy and the United States supplied samples that represented acute and convalescent COVID-19. Sample material is recorded as cDNA or gDNA derived from T cells, B-cell-depleted T cells, or PBMCs.

The chain is built from TRBV24-1 and TRBJ2-3, with 8 nucleotides matching TRBD1. The sequencing sample was made of peripheral blood. The sequence was collected from a man aged 40-49 years with active or convalescent COVID-19. The CDR3 loop is CATSDPDRDGTDTQYF. CDR3 nucleotide sequence: TGTGCCACCAGTGATCCGGACAGGGACGGGACAGATACGCAGTATTTT.